This T cell receptor beta chain was sequenced in a study of patients and donors after allogeneic stem cell transplantation. MiXCR, run by TCRdb on the RT-PCR reads, gives a single entry per CDR3 protein. This repertoire shows approximately 150,000 distinct CDR3 sequences, about a third found once; its top ten account for 40% to 55%. The CDR3 runs 13 residues. With 1 base removed from V and 5 bases from J, the gap between germline ends came to 6 bases. The germline V gene encodes CDR1 SEHNR and CDR2 FQNEAQ (reference sequence). The chain uses TRBV7-9 and TRBJ1-5; D is unclear. The source material was blood, either unsorted or a sorted T cell fraction (not recorded which). This clonotype originated in a human donor who was either an allogeneic HSCT recipient or a stem cell or donor lymphocyte infusion donor (not recorded which). It is not recorded whose cells these are; they may come from a transplant donor. This CDR3 reads CASSLERDQPQHF. The CDR3 DNA follows: TGTGCCAGCAGCTTAGAAAGGGATCAGCCCCAGCATTTT.